The entry that follows covers one T cell receptor (beta chain) sequence. Assay used: immunoSEQ multiplex PCR; TCRdb lists only in-frame clones, some missing. The sample lists about 260,000 clones, 85% to 90% occurring once. The data belong to a study of blood T cell repertoires in COVID-19. All recovered Cohort 3 donors got two negative PCRs, got clearance, or saw symptom resolution. The sample consisted of PBMCs or T cells enriched from blood (not recorded which). The receptor comes from a woman younger than 35 who had recovered from COVID-19.

In nucleotides, the CDR3 is TGTGCCAGCAGTGAAGCGGGGGCACGAAATCAGCCCCAGCATTTT. This gives the protein CASSEAGARNQPQHF. The J gene is TRBJ1-5, the V gene TRBV2, with TRBD1 as a possible D gene (6 bases). This CDR3 region has 15 residues. The V end was cut by 0 bases, the J end by 4 bases, with 10 bases between. The germline V gene has CDR1 SNHLY and CDR2 FYNNEI.